This is a list of T cell receptor beta chains from one sample in a study of cytomegalovirus exposure and HLA in healthy donors. This table comes from immunoSEQ multiplex PCR, and its TCRdb copy is limited to in-frame clones, with some not included. The sample contains under 200,000 clones, around 80% of which appear only once. Sequencing was performed on PBMCs. These receptors were collected from a man in his late teens or twenties in good health and CMV-seronegative. The CDR3 runs from the conserved cysteine through the conserved F or W. D genes are given only for firm matches. A clone size is listed for some rows: how often the clone was seen (once, few, many), or a class if it is expanded.

abundance	d_gene	v_gene	j_gene	CDR3nt	CDR3aa
few	-	TRBV28	TRBJ1-1	TGTGCCAGCACCCTGAGCGGGGGCCCGGGCACTGAAGCTTTCTTT	CASTLSGGPGTEAFF
once	-	TRBV19	TRBJ2-7	TGTGCCAGTAGTAGGGACTCGAGCTACGAGCAGTACTTC	CASSRDSSYEQYF
-	-	TRBV30	TRBJ1-3	TGTGCCTGGGGGCCTGGAAACACCATATATTTT	CAWGPGNTIYF
-	-	TRBV12-2	TRBJ2-3	TGTGCAAGTCGCTTAGGTCAACCCCCCGGGACTCCAGTATCCCGCACAGCACAAGATACGCAGTATTTT	CASRLGQPPGTPVSRTAQDTQYF
-	TRBD1	TRBV5-1	TRBJ1-1	TGCGCCAGCAGCTTGGACAGGGGAGTGGGCACTGAAGCTTTCTTT	CASSLDRGVGTEAFF
-	-	TRBV7-2	TRBJ2-3	TGTGCCAGCAGCTTAGCGAGGGTAGATACAGATACGCAGTATTTT	CASSLARVDTDTQYF
-	-	TRBV28	TRBJ1-2	TGTGCCAGCAGCCGGGGGGGCTACACCTTC	CASSRGGYTF
-	TRBD1	TRBV7-9	TRBJ2-2	TGTGCCGCCAGGGGGCTAAACACCGGGGAGCTGTTTTTT	CAARGLNTGELFF
once	-	TRBV28	TRBJ2-2	TGTGCCAGCAGTTCTACAGGGTGGGGCGGGGAGCTGTTTTTT	CASSSTGWGGELFF
-	-	TRBV28	TRBJ2-7	TGTGCCAGCAGTTCCCCCGCGGTATGGTCCGAGCAGTACTTC	CASSSPAVWSEQYF
-	-	TRBV5-1	TRBJ2-1	TGCGCCAGCAGCGCTAGCCCTCGGAATGAGCAGTTCTTC	CASSASPRNEQFF
few	-	TRBV5-1	TRBJ2-3	TGCGCCAGCAGCCCCCAGTCAGATACGCAGTATTTT	CASSPQSDTQYF
-	TRBD2	TRBV27	TRBJ2-1	TGTGCCAGCAGCTTCCCGACTAGCGGGAGTGGCAATGAGCAGTTCTTC	CASSFPTSGSGNEQFF
few	TRBD1	TRBV4-1	TRBJ2-7	TGCGCCAGCAGCCCACCGGGACAGGTGTCCGAGCAGTACTTC	CASSPPGQVSEQYF
-	TRBD2	TRBV7-7	TRBJ2-6	TGTGCTAGCAGCTCCGGGGGGTCAGGGGCCAACGTCCTGACTTTC	CASSSGGSGANVLTF
few	TRBD1	TRBV9	TRBJ1-2	TGTGCCAGCAGCGGGAGACAGGGCGGATTCTATGGCTACACCTTC	CASSGRQGGFYGYTF
once	-	TRBV6-5	TRBJ1-2	TGTGCCAGCAGCGGGGGACTTTTGGACTATGGCTACACCTTC	CASSGGLLDYGYTF
-	TRBD1	TRBV6-5	TRBJ2-2	TGTGCCAGCAGTTTCACAGGGGGTGGCACCGGGGAGCTGTTTTTT	CASSFTGGGTGELFF
once	-	TRBV4-1	TRBJ1-1	TGCGCCAGCAGCGGCCCCGTCACCACTGAAGCTTTCTTT	CASSGPVTTEAFF
-	TRBD1	TRBV2	TRBJ2-3	TGTGCCAGCAGCCGAGGGGGCCAAAGCACAGATACGCAGTATTTT	CASSRGGQSTDTQYF
few	-	TRBV4-1	TRBJ1-3	TGCGCCAGCAGCCCACAGGCCCCGAGGTCTGGAAACACCATATATTTT	CASSPQAPRSGNTIYF
-	TRBD2	TRBV11-2	TRBJ2-5	TGTGCCAGCAGCTTTGGCGGGAGCGGAGAGACCCAGTACTTC	CASSFGGSGETQYF
once	TRBD1	TRBV6-5	TRBJ1-1	TGTGCCAGCAGTTACGGACAGGTAGCACGGAACACTGAAGCTTTCTTT	CASSYGQVARNTEAFF
once	TRBD1	TRBV7-9	TRBJ1-3	TGTGCCAGCAGCTTTGCCAGGACAGGGTACGCTGGAAACACCATATATTTT	CASSFARTGYAGNTIYF
-	-	TRBV6-1	TRBJ1-4	TGTGCCAGCAGCCTAAACCCGGTTCTTAATGAAAAACTGTTTTTT	CASSLNPVLNEKLFF
-	-	TRBV27	TRBJ2-7	TGTGCCAGCAGTTTAGGGGACTCCTCCTACGAGCAGTACTTC	CASSLGDSSYEQYF
-	-	TRBV5-1	TRBJ2-1	TGCGCCAGCAGCTTACAGGGCCCACGAGACAATGAGCAGTTCTTC	CASSLQGPRDNEQFF
once	-	TRBV6-5	TRBJ2-1	TGTGCCAGCAGTAGCGGGACACCAGAGCAGTTCTTC	CASSSGTPEQFF
-	-	TRBV5-1	TRBJ1-4	TGCGCCAGCAGCCCCCATGGCAGGGTAGAAAAACTGTTTTTT	CASSPHGRVEKLFF
-	TRBD2	TRBV10-1	TRBJ2-1	TGCGCCAGCAGTGGGCGGGAGGGATACAATGAGCAGTTCTTC	CASSGREGYNEQFF
-	-	TRBV4-1	TRBJ1-3	TGCGCCAGCAGCCAAGAGGGGGCCAGCAGGAACACCATATATTTT	CASSQEGASRNTIYF
-	-	TRBV5-1	TRBJ2-1	TGCGCCAGCACCCGGTCTGGGGGCACCTACAATGAGCAGTTCTTC	CASTRSGGTYNEQFF
few	-	TRBV7-8	TRBJ2-7	TGTGCCAGCAGCTTAGATACAGGGAGCTCCTACGAGCAGTACTTC	CASSLDTGSSYEQYF
-	TRBD1	TRBV6-5	TRBJ2-7	TGTGCCAGCAGTTCGACAGGGCTACCGGTCGAGCAGTACTTC	CASSSTGLPVEQYF
-	-	TRBV9	TRBJ1-5	TGTGCCAGCAGCGTAGGCTACGCGGGGCAGCCCCAGCATTTT	CASSVGYAGQPQHF
-	-	TRBV5-1	TRBJ2-1	TGCGCCAGCAGCTCTGTGGGGGCAGGGTACAATGAGCAGTTCTTC	CASSSVGAGYNEQFF
-	-	TRBV20-1	TRBJ1-1	TGCAGTGCCGGGGGGAACACTGAAGCTTTCTTT	CSAGGNTEAFF
few	-	TRBV5-1	TRBJ2-7	TGCGCCAGCAGCTTGGGGGGAGCGCACGGGTACGAGCAGTACTTC	CASSLGGAHGYEQYF
-	TRBD2	TRBV4-3	TRBJ2-2	TGCGCCAGCAGCCCCCGGGCTAGCGGGAGTGGTGGGGCCGGGGAGCTGTTTTTT	CASSPRASGSGGAGELFF
-	TRBD1	TRBV29-1	TRBJ1-2	TGCAGCGCACAGGGGCCTGGCTACACCTTC	CSAQGPGYTF
-	TRBD2	TRBV6-1	TRBJ2-1	TGTGCCAGCAGTGATGGCGGGGGGACCTACAATGAGCAGTTCTTC	CASSDGGGTYNEQFF
few	-	TRBV21-1	TRBJ1-2	TGTGCCAGCAGCCAAGTCGGGACAGGGGTAGACCCCCTCGATCGGCGAAACTATGGCTACACCTTC	CASSQVGTGVDPLDRRNYGYTF
-	-	TRBV7-2	TRBJ2-2	TGTGCCAGCAGCGGCCTCCCTGGGGCTATAGCGAACACCGGGGAGCTGTTTTTT	CASSGLPGAIANTGELFF
-	-	TRBV4-1	TRBJ1-1	TGCGCCAGCAGCCAAGATCAATCCCTCAGATGGGAAGCTTTCTTT	CASSQDQSLRWEAFF
-	-	TRBV7-9	TRBJ1-2	TGTGCCAGCAGCTTAGGCACAGATTTCAACTATGGCTACACCTTC	CASSLGTDFNYGYTF
few	-	TRBV5-4	TRBJ2-7	TGTGCCAGCAGCCTCCCGGACAGAGAGCCTTCCTTC	CASSLPDREPSF
-	-	TRBV9	TRBJ1-3	TGTGCCAGCAGCGTAGCTCAAGGCAGGACTTACTCTGGAAACACCATATATTTT	CASSVAQGRTYSGNTIYF